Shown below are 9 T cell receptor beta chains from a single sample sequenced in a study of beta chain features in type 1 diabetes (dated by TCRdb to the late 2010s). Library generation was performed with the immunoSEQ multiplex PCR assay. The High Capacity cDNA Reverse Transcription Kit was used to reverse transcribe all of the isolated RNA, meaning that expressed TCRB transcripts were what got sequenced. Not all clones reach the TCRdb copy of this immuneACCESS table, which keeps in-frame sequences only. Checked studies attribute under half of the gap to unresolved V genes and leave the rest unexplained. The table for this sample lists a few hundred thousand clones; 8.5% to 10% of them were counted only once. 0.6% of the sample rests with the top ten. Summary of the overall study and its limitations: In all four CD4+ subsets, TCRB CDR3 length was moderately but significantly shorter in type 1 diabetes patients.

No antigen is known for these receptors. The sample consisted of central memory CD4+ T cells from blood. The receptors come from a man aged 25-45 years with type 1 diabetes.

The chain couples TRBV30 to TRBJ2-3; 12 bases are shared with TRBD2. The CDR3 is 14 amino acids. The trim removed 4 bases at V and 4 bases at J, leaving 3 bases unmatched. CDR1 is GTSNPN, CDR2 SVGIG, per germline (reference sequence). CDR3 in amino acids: CAWMTSGRSDTQYF. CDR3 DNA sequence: TGTGCCTGGATGACTAGCGGGAGATCAGATACGCAGTATTTT.

The CDR3 protein is CASSSPGLGMEQFF. The CDR3 DNA reads TGTGCCAGCAGTTCCCCGGGCCTCGGGATGGAGCAGTTCTTC. The chain recombines TRBV6-5 with TRBJ2-1, with D perhaps TRBD2 (5 bases). The CDR3 is 14 residues long. The V end was cut by 4 bases, the J end by 10 bases, with 17 bases between. Germline V gene sequence: CDR1 MNHEY, CDR2 SVGAGI.

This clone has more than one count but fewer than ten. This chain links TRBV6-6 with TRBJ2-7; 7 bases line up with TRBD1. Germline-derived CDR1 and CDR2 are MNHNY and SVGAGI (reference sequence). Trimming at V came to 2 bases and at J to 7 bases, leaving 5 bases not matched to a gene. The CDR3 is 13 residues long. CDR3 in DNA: TGTGCCAGCAGTTACGTCCAGGGGGTTGAGCAGTACTTC. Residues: CASSYVQGVEQYF.

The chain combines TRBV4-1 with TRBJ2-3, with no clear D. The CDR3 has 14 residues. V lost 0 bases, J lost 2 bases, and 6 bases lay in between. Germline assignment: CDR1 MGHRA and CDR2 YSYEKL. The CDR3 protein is CASSQDRVTDTQYF. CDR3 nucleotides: TGCGCCAGCAGCCAAGACAGAGTCACAGATACGCAGTATTTT.

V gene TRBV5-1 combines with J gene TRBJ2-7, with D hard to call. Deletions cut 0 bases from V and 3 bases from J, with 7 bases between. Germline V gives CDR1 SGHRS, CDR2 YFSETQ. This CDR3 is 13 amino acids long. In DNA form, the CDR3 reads TGCGCCAGCAGCTTGGGGGCAGACTACGAGCAGTACTTC. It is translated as CASSLGADYEQYF.

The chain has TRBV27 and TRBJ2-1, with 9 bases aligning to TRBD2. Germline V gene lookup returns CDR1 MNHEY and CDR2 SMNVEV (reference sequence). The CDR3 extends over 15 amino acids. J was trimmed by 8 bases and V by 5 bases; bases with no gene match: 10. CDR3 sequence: CASSLRLAGADEQFF. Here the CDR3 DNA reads TGTGCCAGCAGTCTGAGATTAGCGGGAGCTGATGAGCAGTTCTTC.

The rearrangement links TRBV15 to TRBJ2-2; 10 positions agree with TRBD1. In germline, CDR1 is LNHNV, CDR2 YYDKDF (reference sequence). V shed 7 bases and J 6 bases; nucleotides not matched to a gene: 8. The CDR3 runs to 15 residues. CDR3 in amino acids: CATKPGQGFSGELFF. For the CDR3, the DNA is TGTGCCACCAAACCGGGACAGGGGTTCTCCGGGGAGCTGTTTTTT. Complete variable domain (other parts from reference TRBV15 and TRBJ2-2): DAMVIQNPRYQVTQFGKPVTLSCSQTLNHNVMYWYQQKSSQAPKLLFHYYDKDFNNEADTPDNFQSRRPNTSFCFLDIRSPGLGDTAMYLCATKPGQGFSGELFFGEGSRLTVL.

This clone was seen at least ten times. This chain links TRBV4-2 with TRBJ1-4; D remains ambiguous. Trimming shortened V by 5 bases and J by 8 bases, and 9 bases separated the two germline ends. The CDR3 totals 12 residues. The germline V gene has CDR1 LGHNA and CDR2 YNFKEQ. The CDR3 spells CASSYRSEKLFF. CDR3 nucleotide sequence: TGTGCCAGCAGCTACCGAAGCGAAAAACTGTTTTTT.

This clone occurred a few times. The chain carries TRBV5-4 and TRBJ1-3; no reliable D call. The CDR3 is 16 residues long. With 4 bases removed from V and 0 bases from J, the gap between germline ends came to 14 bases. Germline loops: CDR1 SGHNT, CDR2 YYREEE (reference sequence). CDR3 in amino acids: CASSQDHSNSGNTIYF. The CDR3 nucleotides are TGTGCCAGCAGCCAGGATCATTCAAACTCTGGAAACACCATATATTTT.